The rows below give T cell receptor beta chains drawn from one sample of a study of cytomegalovirus exposure and HLA in healthy donors. Profiled with immunoSEQ multiplex PCR; TCRdb holds only in-frame clones, not every one. Altogether 220,000 or so clones are present, 65% to 85% being singletons, with the ten largest covering 11% to 15%. Sequencing was performed on PBMCs. The receptors here all came from a woman younger than 45 in good health and CMV-seropositive. CDR3s include the opening cysteine and the closing phenylalanine or tryptophan. The D gene is left open where the match is weak. Size is omitted from some rows. Given values are once, few, many or a class for expanded clones.

clone_size j_call v_call d_call cdr3_aa cdr3_nt
few TRBJ1-5 TRBV11-3 - CASSDLPNDQPQHF TGTGCCAGCAGCGATCTCCCCAACGATCAGCCCCAGCATTTT
- TRBJ2-7 TRBV5-1 - CASSLTGYDYEQYF TGCGCCAGCAGCTTAACCGGGTACGACTACGAGCAGTACTTC
- TRBJ2-7 TRBV2 - CASSESPSTPYEQYF TGTGCCAGCAGTGAATCGCCGTCGACCCCATACGAGCAGTACTTC
- TRBJ1-2 TRBV6-1 - CASSSPWEHF TGTGCCAGCAGTTCCCCGTGGGAGCACTTC
once TRBJ1-4 TRBV12-2 - CASRKVGSEKLFF TGTGCAAGTCGTAAAGTAGGTTCGGAAAAACTGTTTTTT
- TRBJ2-7 TRBV11-2 - CASSLGAGHAYEQYF TGTGCCAGCAGCTTAGGAGCGGGCCATGCCTACGAGCAGTACTTC
- TRBJ2-1 TRBV4-1 TRBD2 CASSQDSGRSYEQFF TGCGCCAGCAGCCAGGATAGCGGGAGGAGTTATGAGCAGTTCTTC
- TRBJ2-1 TRBV27 - CASSYRGKNEQFF TGTGCCAGCAGTTATCGAGGGAAAAATGAGCAGTTCTTC
- TRBJ2-7 TRBV4-2 TRBD2 CASSQAGGSAPYEQYF TGTGCCAGCAGCCAAGCTGGCGGGAGCGCTCCCTACGAGCAGTACTTC
once TRBJ2-2 TRBV14 - CASSPVSATGELFF TGTGCCAGCAGCCCAGTCTCGGCCACCGGGGAGCTGTTTTTT
- TRBJ2-7 TRBV27 TRBD1 CASSLSRTGWYEQYF TGTGCCAGCAGTTTATCCCGGACAGGGTGGTACGAGCAGTACTTC
- TRBJ1-1 TRBV5-5 - CASSLHSSILAFF TGTGCCAGCAGCTTACACTCCTCAATACTAGCTTTCTTT
few TRBJ1-4 TRBV4-1 - CASSQDEKLFF TGCGCCAGCAGCCAGGATGAAAAACTGTTTTTT
- TRBJ1-1 TRBV6-1 - CASSEALMNTEAFF TGTGCCAGCAGTGAAGCCCTAATGAACACTGAAGCTTTCTTT
- TRBJ2-5 TRBV9 - CASSPPVGGGYQETQYF TGTGCCAGCAGCCCTCCAGTAGGGGGAGGGTACCAAGAGACCCAGTACTTC
few TRBJ2-7 TRBV7-8 TRBD1 CASSSDRVYEQYF TGTGCCAGCAGCTCGGACAGGGTCTACGAGCAGTACTTC
few TRBJ2-7 TRBV10-3 TRBD2 CAISGLAGPYEQYF TGTGCCATCAGTGGACTAGCGGGACCCTACGAGCAGTACTTC
- TRBJ1-1 TRBV6-5 TRBD1 CASSYGDRTEAFF TGTGCCAGCAGCTACGGGGACAGGACTGAAGCTTTCTTT
- TRBJ2-5 TRBV27 TRBD2 CASSSIAGGSETQYF TGTGCCAGCAGTTCGATAGCGGGAGGATCAGAGACCCAGTACTTC
- TRBJ2-7 TRBV7-9 - CASSRAGHSYEQYF TGTGCCAGCAGCCGCGCGGGGCACTCCTACGAGCAGTACTTC
once TRBJ2-1 TRBV27 TRBD2 CASSFVSVSGKYEQFF TGTGCCAGCAGTTTCGTCTCCGTTAGCGGGAAGTATGAGCAGTTCTTC
- TRBJ2-7 TRBV7-6 - CASSHGREGNEQYF TGTGCCAGCAGCCACGGGAGAGAAGGGAACGAGCAGTACTTC
- TRBJ2-7 TRBV11-3 - CASSLTTYEQYF TGTGCCAGCAGCTTAACGACCTACGAGCAGTACTTC
- TRBJ1-5 TRBV5-6 - CASSLGGPRGVQPQHF TGTGCCAGCAGCTTAGGGGGACCGCGTGGAGTCCAGCCCCAGCATTTT
few TRBJ2-7 TRBV10-3 - CAISESRDYEQYF TGTGCCATCAGTGAGTCGAGGGACTACGAGCAGTACTTC
- TRBJ1-2 TRBV6-6 - CASSPRQGYGYTF TGTGCCAGCAGTCCCAGGCAGGGCTATGGCTACACCTTC
- TRBJ2-2 TRBV29-1 TRBD1 CSVGTGEGELFF TGCAGCGTAGGGACAGGGGAAGGGGAGCTGTTTTTT
many TRBJ2-5 TRBV7-9 - CASSLAGGETQYF TGTGCCAGCAGCTTAGCGGGAGGAGAGACCCAGTACTTC
- TRBJ1-4 TRBV28 TRBD1 CASSRQGADKKLFF TGTGCCAGCAGTCGACAGGGGGCGGATAAAAAACTGTTTTTT
- TRBJ1-1 TRBV9 - CASSTQGNTEAFF TGTGCCAGCAGCACACAGGGGAACACTGAAGCTTTCTTT
- TRBJ2-7 TRBV18 TRBD1 CASSPSRDRAYEQYF TGTGCCAGCTCACCATCCCGGGACAGAGCCTACGAGCAGTACTTC
- TRBJ2-5 TRBV11-2 - CASSLGVTDQETQYF TGTGCCAGCAGCTTAGGTGTAACCGACCAAGAGACCCAGTACTTC
- TRBJ2-5 TRBV28 TRBD2 CASRPGLGLALQETQYF TGTGCCAGCAGGCCCGGGCTGGGACTAGCGCTACAAGAGACCCAGTACTTC
- TRBJ2-3 TRBV28 - CASSKDRPDTQYF TGTGCCAGCAGTAAAGACAGGCCAGATACGCAGTATTTT
- TRBJ2-5 TRBV7-2 - CASTPLFETQYF TGTGCCAGCACCCCACTGTTCGAGACCCAGTACTTC
- TRBJ2-1 TRBV6-1 - CASSEVGRSWGNEQFF TGTGCCAGCAGTGAAGTGGGCAGGTCTTGGGGCAATGAGCAGTTCTTC
- TRBJ1-1 TRBV6-5 TRBD1 CASSQDRESEAFF TGTGCCAGCAGCCAGGACAGGGAGTCTGAAGCTTTCTTT